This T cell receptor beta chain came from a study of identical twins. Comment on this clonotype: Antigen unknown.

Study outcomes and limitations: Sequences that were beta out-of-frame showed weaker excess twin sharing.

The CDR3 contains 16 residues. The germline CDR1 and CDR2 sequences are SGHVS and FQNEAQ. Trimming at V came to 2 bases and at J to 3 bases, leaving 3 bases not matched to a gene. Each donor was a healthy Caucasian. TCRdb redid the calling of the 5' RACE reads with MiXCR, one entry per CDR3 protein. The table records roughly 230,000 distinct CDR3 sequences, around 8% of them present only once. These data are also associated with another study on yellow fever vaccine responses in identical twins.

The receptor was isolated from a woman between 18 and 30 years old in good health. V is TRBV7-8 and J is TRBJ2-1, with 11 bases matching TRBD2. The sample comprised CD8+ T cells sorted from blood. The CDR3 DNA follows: TGTGCCAGCAGCTTATTACTAGCGGGAGTCTACAATGAGCAGTTCTTC. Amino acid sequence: CASSLLLAGVYNEQFF. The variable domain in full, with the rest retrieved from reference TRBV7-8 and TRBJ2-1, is GAGVSQSPRYKVAKRGQDVALRCDPISGHVSLFWYQQALGQGPEFLTYFQNEAQLDKSGLPSDRFFAERPEGSVSTLKIQRTQQEDSAVYLCASSLLLAGVYNEQFFGPGTRLTVL.